The 10 T cell receptor beta chains below come from one sample, sequenced in a study of T cells in Graves' hyperthyroidism and ophthalmopathy. TCR beta CDR3 regions were amplified from RNA transcripts. The primer set for the first-round RT-PCR of the TCR CDR3 was HTBI. TCRdb used MiXCR to reprocess the multiplex PCR reads, holding one entry per CDR3 protein. The data show hundreds of thousands of distinct CDR3 sequences, with 15% seen just once and 30% to 35% held by the top ten. Sequencing was carried out using blood. The receptors were gathered from a woman aged 25 to 39 with Graves' hyperthyroidism.

This clonotype was observed at least ten times. The chain carries TRBV7-2 and TRBJ1-1, with TRBD1 as a possible D gene (5 bases). V was shortened by 1 base and J by 5 bases, with 14 bases between the two germline ends. The CDR3 consists of 15 residues. CDR1 and CDR2 from the germline V gene are SGHTA and FQGNSA. The CDR3 sequence: CASSLVDGAKTEAFF. Written as DNA, the CDR3 is TGTGCCAGCAGCTTAGTCGATGGGGCTAAGACTGAAGCTTTCTTT.

This clonotype was counted ten times or more. The V and J genes are TRBV2 and TRBJ1-1; D perhaps matches TRBD1 (5 bases). Trimming stripped 1 base from V and 1 base from J, with 10 bases between. Germline-derived CDR1 and CDR2 are SNHLY and FYNNEI. The CDR3 contains 15 residues. CDR3 amino acids: CASSEGTKGNTEAFF. For the CDR3, the DNA is TGTGCCAGCAGTGAAGGGACAAAGGGGAACACTGAAGCTTTCTTT. Together with reference TRBV2 and TRBJ1-1, the CDR3 gives the full variable domain: EPEVTQTPSHQVTQMGQEVILRCVPISNHLYFYWYRQILGQKVEFLVSFYNNEISEKSEIFDDQFSVERPDGSNFTLKIRSTKLEDSAMYFCASSEGTKGNTEAFFGQGTRLTVV.

This clonotype was detected ten times or more. The rearrangement uses TRBV20-1 and TRBJ2-5, with 7 positions matching TRBD1. The CDR3 has 15 amino acids. Germline CDR1 reads DFQATT; CDR2 reads SNEGSKA (reference sequence). V lost 4 bases, J lost 5 bases, and 13 bases stayed unmatched. The CDR3 is CSAKVTGFSGETQYF. Written as DNA, the CDR3 is TGCAGTGCTAAGGTGACAGGGTTCAGTGGGGAGACCCAGTACTTC.

A word on this clonotype: Being one base from a much bigger clone, this may be a read error. The chain combines TRBV7-9 with TRBJ2-3, with 8 bases aligning to TRBD2. CDR1 is SEHNR, CDR2 FQNEAQ, per germline (reference sequence). Trimming cost V 6 bases and J 3 bases; bases outside gene matches: 5. The CDR3 has 14 amino acids. The CDR3 loop is CASRLTSDTDTQYF. The DNA for the CDR3 is TGTGCCAGCAGGTTGACTAGCGATACAGATACGCAGTATTTT.

The J gene is TRBJ2-5, the V gene TRBV19; 8 bases match TRBD2. The V gene end was trimmed by 5 bases and the J gene end by 3 bases; junction bases not matched to a gene: 5. Germline CDR1 and CDR2: LNHDA and SQIVND (reference sequence). The CDR3 runs to 14 residues. The CDR3 region is CASSPGGAEETQYF. The DNA of the CDR3 is TGTGCCAGTAGTCCGGGGGGGGCGGAAGAGACCCAGTACTTC.

This clonotype has at least ten counts. CDR3 nucleotides: TGCGCCAGCAGCTTGCCCACCCACAATCAGCCCCAGCATTTT. Its translation is CASSLPTHNQPQHF. V is TRBV5-1 and J is TRBJ1-5; D ambiguous. The V gene lost 1 base and the J gene lost 3 bases, with 8 bases spanning the gap. The CDR3 is 14 amino acids. Per the germline V gene, CDR1 is SGHRS and CDR2 is YFSETQ.

The chain joins TRBV27 to TRBJ1-1, with D uncertain. The CDR3 length is 13 residues. Trimming pared 2 bases from V and 5 bases from J, leaving 9 bases between. The germline gives CDR1 MNHEY, CDR2 SMNVEV (reference sequence). CDR3 DNA sequence: TGTGCCAGCAGTTTAATTGTTGGGACTGAAGCTTTCTTT. It specifies CASSLIVGTEAFF.

In this sample, this clonotype turned up many times. The gene calls are TRBV12-3 or TRBV12-4 and TRBJ1-1, with D unresolved. Trimming cost V 3 bases and J 7 bases, with 9 bases left between them. CDR3 length: 12 residues. CDR3 sequence (DNA): TGTGCCAGCAGTTTGATCGGCGGTGAAGCTTTCTTT. Translating it yields CASSLIGGEAFF.

The chain links TRBV24-1 to TRBJ2-1; D might be TRBD1 (7 bases). CDR3 length: 19 amino acids. Germline V CDR1 and CDR2: KGHDR, SFDVKD. The V end was cut by 5 bases, the J end by 2 bases, with 24 bases between. CDR3 residues: CATSGSQGKGGGPYNEQFF. The CDR3 nucleotides read TGTGCCACCAGTGGCTCACAGGGGAAGGGGGGAGGACCCTACAATGAGCAGTTCTTC.

The rearrangement uses TRBV5-1 and TRBJ2-5; 7 positions match TRBD2. The junction had 6 bases not matched to a gene; V was cut back by 8 bases and J by 2 bases. From germline, CDR1 is SGHRS and CDR2 YFSETQ. This CDR3 spans 13 amino acids. CDR3 DNA sequence: TGCGCCAGTCGATACGGGGGGCAAGAGACCCAGTACTTC. It translates to CASRYGGQETQYF.